A single sample gave rise to the 12 T cell receptor beta chains below, sequenced in a study of blood T cell repertoires in COVID-19. Sequenced by immunoSEQ multiplex PCR; TCRdb stores in-frame clones only, minus some. This table has 57,000 or so clones, approximately 86% appearing once. Input material: peripheral blood. These receptors were taken from a human donor in a cohort sampled during active COVID-19.

J is TRBJ2-7 and V is TRBV5-6, with 7 nucleotides matching TRBD1. CDR3 size: 15 residues. Losses at the gene ends were 0 bases for V and 9 bases for J; bases not matched to a gene: 12. Germline CDR1 and CDR2: SGHDT and YYEEEE. CDR3: CASSLARDRGAGQYF. The CDR3 nucleotides are TGTGCCAGCAGCTTGGCCAGGGACAGAGGGGCTGGGCAGTACTTC.

This clone showed up just once. This sequence joins TRBV11-3 and TRBJ2-3, with 8 bases fitting TRBD2. Trimming removed 5 bases from V and 0 bases from J; junction bases left unmatched: 4. Per germline, CDR1 SGHNT and CDR2 YENEEA. The CDR3 covers 15 residues. The DNA for the CDR3 is TGTGCCAGCAGCAACCAGCGGGAGAGCACAGATACGCAGTATTTT. Amino acids: CASSNQRESTDTQYF.

This chain uses TRBV3-1 (or the pseudogene TRBV3-2) with TRBJ1-2; D gene ambiguous. The CDR3 extends over 12 amino acids. The germline V gene has CDR1 LGHDT and CDR2 YNNKEL (reference sequence). Trimming took off 1 base at V and 5 bases at J, with 5 bases between the two ends. The CDR3 DNA is TGTGCCAGCAGCCAAGCGGGGTATGGCTACACCTTC. It translates to CASSQAGYGYTF.

The V and J genes are TRBV5-4 and TRBJ2-1, with TRBD2 matching over 12 bases. J gave up 8 bases and V 3 bases, and 6 bases lay outside the gene matches. CDR3 length equals 15 residues. The germline V gene has CDR1 SGHNT and CDR2 YYREEE (reference sequence). The CDR3 DNA is TGTGCCAGCAGCTCGTTACTAGCGGGAGGTCATGAGCAGTTCTTC. Protein sequence: CASSSLLAGGHEQFF. The variable domain in full, completed from reference TRBV5-4 and TRBJ2-1, reads ETGVTQSPTHLIKTRGQQVTLRCSSQSGHNTVSWYQQALGQGPQFIFQYYREEENGRGNFPPRFSGLQFPNYSSELNVNALELDDSALYLCASSSLLAGGHEQFFGPGTRLTVL.

This chain connects TRBV5-5 to TRBJ1-3, with a weak D call TRBD1 (5 bases). CDR1 SGHKS and CDR2 YYEKEE come from the germline V gene (reference sequence). Trimming removed 5 bases from V and 8 bases from J, with 8 bases in between. The CDR3 is made up of 11 amino acids. CDR3 sequence (DNA): TGTGCCAGCAGATGGGGGGACACCATATATTTT. Protein sequence: CASRWGDTIYF.

The genes are TRBV7-3 and TRBJ2-5, with D possibly matching TRBD2 (5 bases). Deletions cut 2 bases from V and 5 bases from J, with 12 bases between. The germline V gene has CDR1 SGHTA and CDR2 FQGTGA. This CDR3 is built from 14 residues. The CDR3 region has the DNA TGTGCCAGCAGCTTACACTACTCGGGGGAGACCCAGTACTTC. Translated: CASSLHYSGETQYF.

The V and J genes are TRBV6-6 and TRBJ1-2; 7 nucleotides match TRBD1. V trimming: 7 bases; J trimming: 7 bases; junction bases outside the gene matches: 12. Germline V gene lookup returns CDR1 MNHNY and CDR2 SVGAGI (reference sequence). This CDR3 is built from 14 residues. CDR3 nucleotide sequence: TGTGCCAGCAAAATCGAGGGGCAGGGGGGTGGCTACACCTTC. It codes for CASKIEGQGGGYTF.

This chain connects TRBV6-2 or TRBV6-3 to TRBJ2-7; 8 bases match TRBD1. Germline loops: CDR1 MNHEY, CDR2 SVGEGT. CDR3 size: 14 residues. V was clipped by 4 bases and J by 2 bases; unmatched bases: 4. The chain's CDR3 is CASSSRGPTYEQYF. CDR3 nucleotides: TGTGCCAGCAGTTCCAGGGGGCCTACCTACGAGCAGTACTTC.

This chain joins TRBV28 and TRBJ2-4; D is unresolved. Germline lookup yields CDR1 MDHEN and CDR2 SYDVKM. The V and J ends lost 3 bases and 0 bases respectively, with 6 bases between them. The CDR3 has 14 residues. CDR3 sequence reads: CASSFLLAKNIQYF. Here the CDR3 DNA reads TGTGCCAGCAGTTTTTTACTAGCCAAAAACATTCAGTACTTC.

The chain recombines TRBV7-9 with TRBJ1-2; D is undetermined. CDR1 and CDR2 (germline): SEHNR, FQNEAQ (reference sequence). V lost 0 bases, J lost 4 bases, and 6 bases lay in between. CDR3 length equals 13 residues. Here the CDR3 reads CASSLAGPYGYTF. In DNA form, the CDR3 reads TGTGCCAGCAGCTTAGCTGGGCCCTATGGCTACACCTTC.

This chain links TRBV2 with TRBJ2-1, with 12 bases fitting TRBD2. The V segment lost 8 bases and the J segment 4 bases; nucleotides outside the gene matches: 6. The CDR3 sequence is 15 residues long. From germline, CDR1 is SNHLY and CDR2 FYNNEI. CDR3 amino acids: CASWRGTSGYNEQFF. CDR3 sequence (DNA): TGTGCCAGCTGGCGAGGGACTAGCGGGTACAATGAGCAGTTCTTC.

The sample holds a few counts of this clone. J is TRBJ2-5 and V is TRBV7-3; the D gene is possibly TRBD1 (5 bases). The germline V gene has CDR1 SGHTA and CDR2 FQGTGA. Trimming removed 1 base at V and 5 bases at J, with 5 bases between. The CDR3 has 12 amino acids. The CDR3 region is CASSLRGETQYF. The DNA of the CDR3 is TGTGCCAGCAGCTTAAGGGGCGAGACCCAGTACTTC.